This T cell receptor (beta chain) was documented in a study of a mutant IDH1 vaccine in newly diagnosed glioma. Overall study context: Among treated patients, about 62% were male and about 38% female, and mean age was 40.4 years. The therapy given earlier, which was standard therapy, consisted of radiotherapy, temozolomide, or both, and most of the patients received both.

Libraries were prepared by immunoSEQ multiplex PCR; TCRdb keeps only in-frame clonotypes and omits some of them. The repertoire has approximately 92,000 clones, 83% of them found once; the top ten carry 7% to 9%. Time point meaning: baseline, week 1 (first vaccination visit). Indicated treatment: pre-vaccination baseline after standard-of-care therapy. Donors had new WHO grade 3 or 4 IDH1-mutant, ATRX-lost astrocytomas. Trimming pared 5 bases from V and 8 bases from J, leaving 14 bases between. Germline V gives CDR1 SGHRS, CDR2 YFSETQ. This CDR3 spans 14 amino acids. The gene calls are TRBV5-1 and TRBJ1-6; perhaps TRBD1 as D (5 bases). The sequence was obtained from a woman in her 50s with glioma. This specimen was PBMCs, taken from a glioma patient treated with radiotherapy, temozolomide or both. The DNA of the CDR3 is TGCGCCAGCAGGCAGGGAGGTTTTGATTCACCCCTCCACTTT. Protein: CASRQGGFDSPLHF.